This TCR beta chain was documented in a study of cytomegalovirus exposure and HLA in healthy donors listed by TCRdb under 2017. Looking at the study overall: The roughly 650 repertoires of the first cohort and the 120 validation repertoires were produced on the same platform, according to a later analysis. Along with the approximately 700-subject first cohort, a separate validation cohort of around 120 different subjects was used. The study aimed to test whether signatures of past pathogen exposure could be identified by cataloging public T cell receptors. To predict cytomegalovirus infection status, the study brought together high-throughput TCR immunosequencing, statistical association of individual TCRs with disease status, and machine learning.

With regard to this clone: It lacks a known antigen. No much larger clone is present one base from it, and per-base qualities are unavailable.

The method was the immunoSEQ multiplex PCR assay. Per the authors' processing: A statistical classification framework was built for diagnosing cytomegalovirus status from the catalog of TCR beta chain sequences. TCRdb carries this immuneACCESS record with in-frame sequences only. Its versions omit some clonotypes, under half of them owing to an unresolved V gene in the studies checked, with the rest unexplained. The DNA gave D and trimming, while V, J and clone size come from that table. This sample comprises about 150,000 clones, 70% to 90% of them detected only once. The ten largest clones capture around 20% of the sample. The donors were included in the validation cohort of approximately 130 subjects, a group kept apart from the 666-subject first cohort. Here is what the overall study found, with its caveats: While some public TCRs were present in many individuals, most TCR sequences turned up only very rarely across donors. The classifier was reported to diagnose cytomegalovirus status with high specificity and sensitivity in both the original and validation cohorts. The validation cohort had no HLA typing available for a later analysis, so co-occurrence within that cohort was assessed over all 130 or so repertoires. In vitro tests confirmed that a few of the cytomegalovirus-associated TCR beta chains recognize cytomegalovirus antigens. The study gave a list of 150 to 200 TCR beta chains associated with cytomegalovirus. A later analysis found that TCRs clustered in the first cohort also tended to co-occur in the 100 to 150 validation repertoires, with approximately 95% of cluster scores above 0. The authors suggested that the approach could potentially be generalized to other disease states and immunological phenotypes.

V is cut by 0 bases and J by 3 bases, and the space between the germline ends is 11 bases. CDR1 and CDR2 are drawn from the germline V gene: LGHNA, YSLEER. The CDR3 contains 16 residues, cysteine and phenylalanine counted. The CDR3 DNA has 48 bases and is translated from base 1. The specimen was PBMCs. The V and J genes are TRBV4-3 and TRBJ1-4; the D gene lacks a confident call. The receptor's source is a man younger than 35 in good health and CMV-seropositive. This receptor has the CDR3 CASSQDHGLANEKLFF. The DNA reads as follows: TGCGCCAGCAGCCAAGATCATGGGCTGGCTAATGAAAAACTGTTTTTT.